This TCR beta chain is from a study of shared clonotypes between healthy human individuals. Whole-study findings and limits: What rarefaction showed was incomplete sorted-subset sequencing despite large depth. Generation probabilities were higher for clonotypes shared across all four sorted-subset donors than for unshared ones. Sharing across a few donors was seen in 4% to 5.5% of naive CD4 clonotypes.

CD45RO negativity and positive selection for CCR7 defined naive CD8 cells, a population that excluded terminally differentiated effector memory CD45RA+ cells. This CDR3 has 14 residues. V lost 4 bases and J lost 7; bases outside the gene matches: 5. CDR1 is SQVTM, CDR2 ANQGSEA, per germline. Once extracted for a subset, genomic DNA was divided evenly among several immunoSEQ plates. Sequenced by immunoSEQ multiplex PCR; TCRdb stores in-frame clones only, minus some. The data show 750,000 to 1,000,000 clones, 90% to 95% seen once. About this clone: What it recognizes is unknown.

The rearrangement joins TRBV29-1 to TRBJ2-1, with TRBD2 identical over 12 bases. The sequenced sample consisted of naive CD8+ T cells sorted from blood. The source is a man younger than 45 in good health. The CDR3 loop reads CSVAPGLAGNEQFF. For the CDR3, the DNA is TGCAGCGTTGCACCTGGACTAGCGGGAAATGAGCAGTTCTTC.